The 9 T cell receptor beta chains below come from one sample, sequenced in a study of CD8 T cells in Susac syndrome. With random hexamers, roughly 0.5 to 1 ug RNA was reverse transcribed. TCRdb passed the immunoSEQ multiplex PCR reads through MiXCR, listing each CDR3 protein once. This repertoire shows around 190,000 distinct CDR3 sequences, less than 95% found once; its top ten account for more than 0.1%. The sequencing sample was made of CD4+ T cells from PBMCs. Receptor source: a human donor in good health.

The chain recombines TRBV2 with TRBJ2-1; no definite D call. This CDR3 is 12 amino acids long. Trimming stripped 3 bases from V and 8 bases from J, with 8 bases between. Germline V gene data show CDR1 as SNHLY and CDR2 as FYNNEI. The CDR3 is CASSDGVHEQFF. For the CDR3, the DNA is TGTGCCAGCAGTGACGGAGTCCATGAGCAGTTCTTC.

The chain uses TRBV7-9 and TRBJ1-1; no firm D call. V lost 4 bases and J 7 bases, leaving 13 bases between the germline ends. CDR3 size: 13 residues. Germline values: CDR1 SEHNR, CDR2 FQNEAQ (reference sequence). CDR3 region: CASSSGVKGEAFF. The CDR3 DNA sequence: TGTGCCAGCAGCTCCGGGGTGAAGGGTGAAGCTTTCTTT.

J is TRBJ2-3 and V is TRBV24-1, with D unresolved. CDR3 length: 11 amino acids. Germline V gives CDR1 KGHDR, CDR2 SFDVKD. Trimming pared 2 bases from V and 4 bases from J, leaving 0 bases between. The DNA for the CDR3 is TGTGCCACCAGTGATTCAGATACGCAGTATTTT. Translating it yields CATSDSDTQYF.

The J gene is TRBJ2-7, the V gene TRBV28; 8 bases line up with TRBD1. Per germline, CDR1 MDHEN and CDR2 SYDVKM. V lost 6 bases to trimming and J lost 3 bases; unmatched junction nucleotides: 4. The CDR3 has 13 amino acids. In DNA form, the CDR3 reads TGTGCCAGCAGCCCGACAGGGGTCTACGAGCAGTACTTC. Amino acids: CASSPTGVYEQYF. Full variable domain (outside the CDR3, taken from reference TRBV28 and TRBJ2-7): DVKVTQSSRYLVKRTGEKVFLECVQDMDHENMFWYRQDPGLGLRLIYFSYDVKMKEKGDIPEGYSVSREKKERFSLILESASTNQTSMYLCASSPTGVYEQYFGPGTRLTVT.

CDR3 coding DNA: TGTGCCTGGAGCGGGGAGGGGGAGCTGTTTTTT. Protein: CAWSGEGELFF. This rearrangement joins TRBV30 to TRBJ2-2; a weak D match, TRBD2 (5 bases). The V gene lost 3 bases and the J gene lost 8 bases, with 7 bases spanning the gap. Germline V gene data show CDR1 as GTSNPN and CDR2 as SVGIG (reference sequence). The CDR3 covers 11 residues.

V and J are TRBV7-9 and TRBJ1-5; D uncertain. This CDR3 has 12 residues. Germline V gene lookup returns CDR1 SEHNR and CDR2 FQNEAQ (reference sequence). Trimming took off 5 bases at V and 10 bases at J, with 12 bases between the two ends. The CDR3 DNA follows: TGTGCCAGCAGCCTCGAGGGAGCCCCCCAGCATTTT. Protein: CASSLEGAPQHF.

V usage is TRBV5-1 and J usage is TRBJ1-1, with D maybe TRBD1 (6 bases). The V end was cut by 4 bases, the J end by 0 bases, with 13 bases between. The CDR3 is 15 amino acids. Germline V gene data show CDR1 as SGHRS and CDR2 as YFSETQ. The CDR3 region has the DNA TGCGCCAGCAGCAACCAGGGGCCCATGAACACTGAAGCTTTCTTT. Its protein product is CASSNQGPMNTEAFF.

CDR3 amino acids: CAWSVRSGVYNEQFF. The CDR3, as DNA: TGTGCCTGGAGTGTAAGAAGCGGAGTCTACAATGAGCAGTTCTTC. V usage is TRBV30 and J usage is TRBJ2-1; possible D gene TRBD2, 5 bases. CDR3 length: 15 amino acids. Germline V lookup: CDR1 GTSNPN, CDR2 SVGIG (reference sequence). The V end was cut by 0 bases, the J end by 3 bases, with 12 bases between.

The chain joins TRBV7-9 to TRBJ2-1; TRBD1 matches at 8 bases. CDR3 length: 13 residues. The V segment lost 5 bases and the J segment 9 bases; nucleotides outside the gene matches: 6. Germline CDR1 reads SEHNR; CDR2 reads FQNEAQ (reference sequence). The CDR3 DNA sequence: TGTGCCAGCAGCGCTCGACAGGGGAGTGAGCAGTTCTTC. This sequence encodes CASSARQGSEQFF.